A single sample gave rise to the 2 T cell receptor beta chains below, sequenced in a study of T cells in Graves' hyperthyroidism and ophthalmopathy (dated by TCRdb to the late 2010s). Preparation of the library involved multiplex PCR. Sequenced on an Illumina HiSeq 2000. The TCR beta CDR3 regions were amplified from the RNA transcripts. For the first round of RT-PCR on the TCR CDR3, the HTBI primer set was used together with the Qiagen OneStep RT-PCR kit. TCRdb redid the processing of the public reads, applying fastp at Q25 and MiXCR, and retained in-frame beta chains. CDR3 protein duplicates are merged, each entry listing the most common genes and DNA. The sample records about 400,000 distinct CDR3 sequences, more than 12% of which are singletons. Around 28% of the sample comes from the top ten. Sequencing used blood. These receptors originate from a man between 45 and 60 years old with Graves' ophthalmopathy.

This clonotype was detected a few times. The chain combines TRBV7-9 with TRBJ2-1, with 8 positions matching TRBD2. The CDR3 is made up of 12 amino acids. The J segment lost 14 bases and the V segment lost 5 bases, leaving 8 bases of the junction unmatched. Germline V gives CDR1 SEHNR, CDR2 FQNEAQ (reference sequence). In DNA, the CDR3 is TGTGCCAGCAGCCCACCCGGGACTAGGGAGTTCTTC. Protein: CASSPPGTREFF. Full variable domain (outside the CDR3, taken from reference TRBV7-9 and TRBJ2-1): DTGVSQNPRHKITKRGQNVTFRCDPISEHNRLYWYRQTLGQGPEFLTYFQNEAQLEKSRLLSDRFSAERPKGSFSTLEIQRTEQGDSAMYLCASSPPGTREFFGPGTRLTVL.

This clonotype was seen repeatedly, ten times or more. The chain links TRBV20-1 to TRBJ2-1, with TRBD2 matching 8 bases. CDR3 size: 13 residues. Germline V CDR1 and CDR2: DFQATT, SNEGSKA (reference sequence). With 4 bases clipped from V and 8 bases from J, the junction kept 7 bases outside the gene matches. The CDR3 nucleotides read TGCAGTGCTAACGGGAGGGCTGGGGATGAGCAGTTCTTC. Translating it yields CSANGRAGDEQFF.